The 11 T cell receptor beta chains below come from one sample, sequenced in a study of blood T cell repertoires in COVID-19. Libraries were prepared by immunoSEQ multiplex PCR; TCRdb keeps only in-frame clonotypes and omits some of them. The table shows around 280,000 clones, with 70% to 90% occurring only once. The material sequenced was PBMCs or T cells enriched from blood (not recorded which). Receptors originate from a woman in her forties who had recovered from COVID-19.

This chain joins TRBV28 and TRBJ2-7; no definite D call. CDR3 length: 12 amino acids. CDR1 and CDR2 from the germline V gene are MDHEN and SYDVKM. Trimming removed 6 bases from V and 1 base from J, with 7 bases in between. CDR3: CASRERSYEQYF. The DNA for the CDR3 is TGTGCCAGCAGGGAGAGATCCTACGAGCAGTACTTC.

The rearrangement links TRBV28 to TRBJ2-7, with TRBD2 matching over 7 bases. The CDR3 is made up of 16 amino acids. Germline V gene lookup returns CDR1 MDHEN and CDR2 SYDVKM. V was pared by 3 bases and J by 0 bases, with 8 bases of the junction left unmatched. As DNA, the CDR3 is TGTGCCAGCAGTTTGGGCGGGAGCCCCCTCTCCTACGAGCAGTACTTC. Protein: CASSLGGSPLSYEQYF.

The rearrangement uses TRBV2 and TRBJ1-5; no clear D gene. The CDR3 runs 14 residues. The V gene lost 3 bases and the J gene lost 3 bases, with 9 bases spanning the gap. Looked up from germline, CDR1 is SNHLY and CDR2 is FYNNEI. The CDR3 protein is CASSENSPNQPQHF. The CDR3, as DNA: TGTGCCAGCAGTGAGAACAGCCCCAATCAGCCCCAGCATTTT.

The J gene is TRBJ2-7, the V gene TRBV7-2, with TRBD1 matching over 9 bases. The CDR3 sequence is 15 residues long. V lost 5 bases and J lost 6; bases outside the gene matches: 11. Per germline, CDR1 SGHTA and CDR2 FQGNSA. Here the CDR3 reads CASSISPGTGSEQYF. In DNA, the CDR3 is TGTGCCAGCAGCATCAGTCCCGGGACAGGGTCCGAGCAGTACTTC.

This clone was seen more than once but under ten times. This CDR3 is CASTDPPGTGANQPQHF. The CDR3 DNA is TGTGCCAGCACTGATCCACCCGGGACAGGGGCTAATCAGCCCCAGCATTTT. The chain uses TRBV28 and TRBJ1-5, with 10 nucleotides matching TRBD1. V lost 7 bases to trimming and J lost 4 bases; unmatched junction nucleotides: 13. The CDR3 extends over 17 amino acids. Germline V gene sequence: CDR1 MDHEN, CDR2 SYDVKM.

CDR3 in DNA: TGTGCCACCAGCAGAGATCCGGGACAGGGAGAATACGAGCAGTACTTC. Translation gives CATSRDPGQGEYEQYF. The chain employs TRBV15 and TRBJ2-7, with 9 bases that match TRBD1. With 0 bases clipped from V and 4 bases from J, the junction kept 7 bases outside the gene matches. The length of the CDR3 is 16 residues. CDR1 is LNHNV, CDR2 YYDKDF, per germline (reference sequence).

The chain links TRBV18 to TRBJ2-1; 12 positions match TRBD2. The CDR3 is made up of 16 amino acids. V lost 5 bases, J lost 14 bases, and 16 bases stayed unmatched. Germline CDR1 and CDR2: KGHSH and LQKENI. CDR3 nucleotide sequence: TGTGCCAGCTCAAGACCAAGGACTAGCGGGGTCGTTCCTGAGTTCTTC. This gives the protein CASSRPRTSGVVPEFF.

This chain links TRBV6-6 with TRBJ1-5, with D tentatively TRBD1 (6 bases). CDR3 length: 15 amino acids. The germline CDR1 and CDR2 sequences are MNHNY and SVGAGI (reference sequence). With 6 bases removed from V and 3 bases from J, the gap between germline ends came to 15 bases. Written as DNA, the CDR3 is TGTGCCAGCAGGACCGGGACAACCACCAATCAGCCCCAGCATTTT. Translating it yields CASRTGTTTNQPQHF.

DNA for the CDR3: TGTGCCAGCAGGTCCGCTTTAGCGGGACAATACAATGAGCAGTTCTTC. Its protein product is CASRSALAGQYNEQFF. V usage is TRBV25-1 and J usage is TRBJ2-1, with 8 bases matching TRBD2. V trimming: 6 bases; J trimming: 4 bases; junction bases outside the gene matches: 11. Germline CDR1 is MGHDK and CDR2 is SYGVNS. The CDR3 spans 16 residues.

This clone showed up just once. The chain combines TRBV19 with TRBJ2-1; 7 positions match TRBD1. The CDR3 runs 12 residues. Germline V gene lookup returns CDR1 LNHDA and CDR2 SQIVND (reference sequence). V dropped 5 bases and J dropped 8; count of bases not matched to a gene: 3. The CDR3 DNA is TGTGCCAGTAGTCCGGACAGGTATGAGCAGTTCTTC. Translated: CASSPDRYEQFF.

The chain carries TRBV3-1 (or the pseudogene TRBV3-2) and TRBJ2-1; the match to TRBD1 covers 9 bases. Germline CDR1 and CDR2: LGHDT and YNNKEL (reference sequence). This CDR3 comprises 13 residues. J gave up 10 bases and V 8 bases, and 9 bases lay outside the gene matches. The CDR3 reads CASGGTGIREQFF. The CDR3, as DNA: TGTGCCAGCGGAGGGACAGGGATCCGCGAGCAGTTCTTC.